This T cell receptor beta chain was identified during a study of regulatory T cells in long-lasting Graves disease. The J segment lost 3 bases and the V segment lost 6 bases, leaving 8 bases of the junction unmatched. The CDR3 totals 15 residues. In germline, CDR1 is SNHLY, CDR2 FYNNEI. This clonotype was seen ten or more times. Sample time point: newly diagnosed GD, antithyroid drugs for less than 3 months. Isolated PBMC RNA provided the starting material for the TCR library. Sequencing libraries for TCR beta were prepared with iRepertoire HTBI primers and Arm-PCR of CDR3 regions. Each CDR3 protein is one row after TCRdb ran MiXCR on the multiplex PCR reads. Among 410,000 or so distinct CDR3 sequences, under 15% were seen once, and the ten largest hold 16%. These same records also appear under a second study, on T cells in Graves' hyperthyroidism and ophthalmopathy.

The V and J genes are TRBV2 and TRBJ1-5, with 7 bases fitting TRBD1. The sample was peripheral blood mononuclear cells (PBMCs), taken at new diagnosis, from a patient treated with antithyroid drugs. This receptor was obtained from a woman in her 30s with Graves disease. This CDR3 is CASRMTGLDNQPQHF. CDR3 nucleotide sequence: TGTGCCAGCAGAATGACAGGGTTGGACAATCAGCCCCAGCATTTT.